What follows are 13 T cell receptor beta chains derived from one specimen sequenced in a study of multiple sclerosis patients with progressive multifocal leukoencephalopathy. Profiled with immunoSEQ multiplex PCR; TCRdb holds only in-frame clones, not every one. The table lists roughly 32,000 clones, roughly nine tenths of them singletons. The time point is: time of PML onset. The material was PBMCs, obtained from a patient treated with natalizumab. These receptors all stem from a human donor with progressive multifocal leukoencephalopathy.

This chain joins TRBV7-3 and TRBJ2-7; D is undetermined. Trimming took off 4 bases at V and 4 bases at J, with 8 bases between the two ends. The CDR3 is 12 residues long. Germline CDR1 and CDR2: SGHTA and FQGTGA. The CDR3 here is CASSSAGYEQYF. The CDR3 DNA sequence: TGTGCCAGCAGCTCCGCTGGGTACGAGCAGTACTTC.

This clone was seen a single time. V gene TRBV11-1 combines with J gene TRBJ2-1; TRBD2 agrees at 7 bases. V shed 6 bases and J 1 base; nucleotides not matched to a gene: 6. The CDR3 spans 15 residues. CDR1 and CDR2 (germline): SGHAT, FQDESV (reference sequence). The CDR3 spells CASSDGTISYNEQFF. The CDR3 bases are TGTGCCAGCAGTGATGGGACTATATCCTACAATGAGCAGTTCTTC.

V gene TRBV19 combines with J gene TRBJ1-2; 8 nucleotides match TRBD1. Germline CDR1 LNHDA, CDR2 SQIVND (reference sequence). This CDR3 region has 13 residues. Germline trimming cut 6 bases from V and 4 bases from J; bases unmatched to any gene: 4. This CDR3 reads CASSRTGSYGYTF. As DNA, the CDR3 is TGTGCCAGTAGCCGGACAGGGAGCTATGGCTACACCTTC.

This rearrangement joins TRBV5-8 to TRBJ1-6; TRBD1 matches 8 bases. Germline CDR1 SGHTS, CDR2 YDEGEE. The CDR3 covers 14 residues. With 4 bases clipped from V and 5 bases from J, the junction kept 2 bases outside the gene matches. Here the CDR3 reads CASSQGQDNSPLHF. CDR3 nucleotide sequence: TGTGCCAGCAGCCAGGGACAGGATAATTCACCCCTCCACTTT. The whole variable domain, filled in from reference TRBV5-8 and TRBJ1-6, reads EAGVTQSPTHLIKTRGQQATLRCSPISGHTSVYWYQQALGLGLQFLLWYDEGEERNRGNFPPRFSGRQFPNYSSELNVNALELEDSALYLCASSQGQDNSPLHFGNGTRLTVT.

The rearrangement links TRBV18 to TRBJ1-5, with 10 nucleotides matching TRBD1. The length of the CDR3 is 15 residues. Germline loops: CDR1 KGHSH, CDR2 LQKENI. J was trimmed by 2 bases and V by 2 bases; bases with no gene match: 0. DNA of the CDR3: TGTGCCAGCTCACCAGGGACAGGGGGCAATCAGCCCCAGCATTTT. As protein: CASSPGTGGNQPQHF.

This clone appeared a few times. J is TRBJ1-5 and V is TRBV6-5, with 9 nucleotides matching TRBD1. V shed 5 bases, J shed 6 bases, and the junction held 5 bases outside the gene matches. CDR1 is MNHEY, CDR2 SVGAGI, per germline. CDR3 length: 14 amino acids. The CDR3: CASSPGQGGQPQHF. DNA of the CDR3: TGTGCCAGCAGTCCGGGACAGGGAGGTCAGCCCCAGCATTTT.

V usage is TRBV18 and J usage is TRBJ1-5, with a possible D match to TRBD1 (6 bases). V gave up 0 bases and J gave up 5 bases, with 11 bases separating them. Germline-derived CDR1 and CDR2 are KGHSH and LQKENI. This CDR3 contains 15 residues. DNA for the CDR3: TGTGCCAGCTCACCACCGTCGGGGGGCGATCAGCCCCAGCATTTT. Translated, it gives CASSPPSGGDQPQHF.

This chain connects TRBV2 to TRBJ2-2; 7 nucleotides match TRBD1. The trim removed 7 bases at V and 2 bases at J, leaving 13 bases unmatched. The CDR3 is 17 amino acids. Germline CDR1 is SNHLY and CDR2 is FYNNEI. In DNA, the CDR3 is TGTGCCAGCATACGCTATAGGGACAGTTTTAACACCGGGGAGCTGTTTTTT. It codes for CASIRYRDSFNTGELFF. Supplemented by reference TRBV2 and TRBJ2-2, the full variable domain reads EPEVTQTPSHQVTQMGQEVILRCVPISNHLYFYWYRQILGQKVEFLVSFYNNEISEKSEIFDDQFSVERPDGSNFTLKIRSTKLEDSAMYFCASIRYRDSFNTGELFFGEGSRLTVL.

The V gene is TRBV6-1, the J gene TRBJ2-7; TRBD2 matches at 7 bases. Trimming took 8 bases from V and 2 from J; bases not matched to a gene: 6. Per germline, CDR1 MNHNS and CDR2 SASEGT. This CDR3 has 13 residues. CDR3 bases: TGTGCCAGCGGGGGAGGGTCCACCTACGAGCAGTACTTC. It specifies CASGGGSTYEQYF.

V gene TRBV5-1 combines with J gene TRBJ2-1, with 9 bases matching TRBD2. Trimming took 0 bases from V and 5 from J; bases not matched to a gene: 3. CDR1 and CDR2 from the germline V gene are SGHRS and YFSETQ. This CDR3 contains 15 residues. CDR3 in amino acids: CASSLALAGNNEQFF. The CDR3 DNA follows: TGCGCCAGCAGCTTGGCTCTAGCGGGGAACAATGAGCAGTTCTTC. The full variable domain, with the rest looked up from reference TRBV5-1 and TRBJ2-1, is KAGVTQTPRYLIKTRGQQVTLSCSPISGHRSVSWYQQTPGQGLQFLFEYFSETQRNKGNFPGRFSGRQFSNSRSEMNVSTLELGDSALYLCASSLALAGNNEQFFGPGTRLTVL.

The CDR3, as DNA: TGTGCCAGCAGTGAGGGGAGACAGAGATGGAATGAAAAACTGTTTTTT. Its protein is CASSEGRQRWNEKLFF. The chain recombines TRBV25-1 with TRBJ1-4, with D tentatively TRBD1 (5 bases). Trimming removed 3 bases at V and 5 bases at J, with 16 bases between. The germline V gene encodes CDR1 MGHDK and CDR2 SYGVNS. CDR3 length: 16 residues.

The chain recombines TRBV6-1 with TRBJ2-7; 9 bases match TRBD1. V was pared by 4 bases and J by 1 base, with 8 bases of the junction left unmatched. Germline V gives CDR1 MNHNS, CDR2 SASEGT. The CDR3 consists of 16 residues. The CDR3 here is CASSVDSGTGSYEQYF. CDR3 coding DNA: TGTGCCAGCAGTGTGGACTCCGGGACAGGGTCCTACGAGCAGTACTTC.

V usage is TRBV7-2 and J usage is TRBJ2-7, with 9 nucleotides matching TRBD2. With V trimmed by 4 bases and J by 0 bases, 4 bases remained unmatched. The CDR3 sequence is 15 residues long. Germline V gives CDR1 SGHTA, CDR2 FQGNSA. The CDR3 loop is CASSSMGLASYEQYF. CDR3 in DNA: TGTGCCAGCAGCTCGATGGGACTAGCCTCCTACGAGCAGTACTTC.